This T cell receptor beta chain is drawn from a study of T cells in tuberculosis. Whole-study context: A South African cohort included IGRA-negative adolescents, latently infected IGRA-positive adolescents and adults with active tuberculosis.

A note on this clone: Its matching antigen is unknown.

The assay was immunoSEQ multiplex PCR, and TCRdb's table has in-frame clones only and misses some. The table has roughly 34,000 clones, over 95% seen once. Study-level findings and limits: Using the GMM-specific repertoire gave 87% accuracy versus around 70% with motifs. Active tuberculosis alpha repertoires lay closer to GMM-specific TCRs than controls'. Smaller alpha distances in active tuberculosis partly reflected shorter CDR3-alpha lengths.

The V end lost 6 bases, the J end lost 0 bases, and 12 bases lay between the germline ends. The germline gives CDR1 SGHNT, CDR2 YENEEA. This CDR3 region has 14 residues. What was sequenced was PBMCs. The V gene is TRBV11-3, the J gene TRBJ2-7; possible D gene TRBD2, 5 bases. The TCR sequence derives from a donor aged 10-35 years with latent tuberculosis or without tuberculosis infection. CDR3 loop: CASSVTGSSYEQYF. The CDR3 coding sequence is TGTGCCAGCAGTGTCACGGGGAGCTCCTACGAGCAGTACTTC.